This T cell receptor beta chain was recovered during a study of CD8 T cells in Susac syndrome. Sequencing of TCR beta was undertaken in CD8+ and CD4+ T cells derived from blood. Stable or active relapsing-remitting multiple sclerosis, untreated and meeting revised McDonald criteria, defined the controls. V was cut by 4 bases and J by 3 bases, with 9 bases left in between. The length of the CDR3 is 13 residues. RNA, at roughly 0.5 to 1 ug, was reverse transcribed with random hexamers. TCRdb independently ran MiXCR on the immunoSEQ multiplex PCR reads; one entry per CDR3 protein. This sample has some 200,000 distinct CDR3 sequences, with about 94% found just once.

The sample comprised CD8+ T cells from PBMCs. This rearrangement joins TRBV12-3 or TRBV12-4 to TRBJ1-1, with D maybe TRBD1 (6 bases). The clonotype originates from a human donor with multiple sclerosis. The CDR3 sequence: CASSSGQDTEAFF. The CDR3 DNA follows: TGTGCCAGCAGTTCGGGACAAGACACTGAAGCTTTCTTT.